These 11 T cell receptor beta chains came from one sample sequenced in a study of shared clonotypes between healthy human individuals. Measured with immunoSEQ multiplex PCR; TCRdb has only the in-frame clones, and not every one. The sample carries under 1,900,000 clones, 98% recorded once. Material for sequencing was naive CD4+ T cells sorted from blood. Subset in this sample: CD45RA+ positively selected. All receptors come from a man aged 25-45 years in good health.

The V gene is TRBV10-1, the J gene TRBJ2-2; 13 nucleotides line up with TRBD2. CDR3 size: 19 residues. Germline CDR1 is WNHNN and CDR2 is SYGVQD (reference sequence). Germline trimming cut 3 bases from V and 1 base from J; bases unmatched to any gene: 8. The CDR3 sequence is CASSDSPGLAGKNTGELFF. CDR3 nucleotide sequence: TGCGCCAGCAGTGACTCACCGGGACTAGCGGGGAAGAACACCGGGGAGCTGTTTTTT.

This chain links TRBV6-6 with TRBJ1-2; 7 bases map to TRBD1. Unmatched junction bases numbered 8, after V lost 0 bases and J lost 7 bases. The CDR3 runs 15 residues. The germline V gene encodes CDR1 MNHNY and CDR2 SVGAGI (reference sequence). CDR3 coding DNA: TGTGCCAGCAGTTACTCCGGGACAGTAAGTGGTGGCTACACCTTC. It is translated as CASSYSGTVSGGYTF.

The chain is built from TRBV5-5 and TRBJ2-7; D uncertain. The CDR3 length is 13 residues. The V gene's germline CDR1 is SGHKS and CDR2 YYEKEE (reference sequence). V lost 4 bases, J lost 1 base, and 9 bases lay in between. In nucleotides, the CDR3 is TGTGCCAGCAGCCTCTTTTTGTCCTACGAGCAGTACTTC. It codes for CASSLFLSYEQYF.

The J gene is TRBJ2-4, the V gene TRBV21-1; TRBD1 is taken as the D call from the table, unchecked against the DNA. TRBV21-1 is classified as a pseudogene. The CDR3 runs 14 residues. The CDR3 coding sequence is TGTGCCAGCAGCATGGGGACAGACAAAAACATTCAGTACTTC. Encoded protein: CASSMGTDKNIQYF.

The chain links TRBV7-9 to TRBJ2-2; D unresolved. The CDR3 runs 14 residues. CDR1 is SEHNR, CDR2 FQNEAQ, per germline (reference sequence). V lost 2 bases, J lost 5 bases, and 9 bases lay in between. The CDR3 sequence is CASSLPQGTGELFF. The DNA for the CDR3 is TGTGCCAGCAGCTTACCACAAGGGACCGGGGAGCTGTTTTTT. Filled out from reference TRBV7-9 and TRBJ2-2, the complete variable domain reads DTGVSQNPRHKITKRGQNVTFRCDPISEHNRLYWYRQTLGQGPEFLTYFQNEAQLEKSRLLSDRFSAERPKGSFSTLEIQRTEQGDSAMYLCASSLPQGTGELFFGEGSRLTVL.

With respect to this clone: The sample carries other DNA sequences with the same CDR3. This sequence joins TRBV7-9 and TRBJ2-1; possible D gene TRBD2, 5 bases. CDR1 is SEHNR and CDR2 is FQNEAQ in the germline V gene (reference sequence). Trimming cost V 0 bases and J 7 bases, with 7 bases left between them. The CDR3 runs to 13 residues. The CDR3 sequence: CASSLAAGNEQFF. CDR3 nucleotides: TGTGCCAGCAGCTTAGCGGCGGGTAATGAGCAGTTCTTC. The full variable domain, rest sourced from reference TRBV7-9 and TRBJ2-1, is DTGVSQNPRHKITKRGQNVTFRCDPISEHNRLYWYRQTLGQGPEFLTYFQNEAQLEKSRLLSDRFSAERPKGSFSTLEIQRTEQGDSAMYLCASSLAAGNEQFFGPGTRLTVL.

The chain links TRBV19 to TRBJ1-5; D uncertain. Germline loops: CDR1 LNHDA, CDR2 SQIVND (reference sequence). V was pared by 5 bases and J by 0 bases, with 2 bases between. This CDR3 is built from 12 residues. The CDR3 here is CASSDSNQPQHF. CDR3 DNA: TGTGCCAGTAGTGATAGCAATCAGCCCCAGCATTTT. The whole variable domain, remainder taken from reference TRBV19 and TRBJ1-5, is DGGITQSPKYLFRKEGQNVTLSCEQNLNHDAMYWYRQDPGQGLRLIYYSQIVNDFQKGDIAEGYSVSREKKESFPLTVTSAQKNPTAFYLCASSDSNQPQHFGDGTRLSIL.

V gene TRBV6-1 combines with J gene TRBJ1-2; D might be TRBD1 (5 bases). The V end lost 6 bases, the J end lost 6 bases, and 17 bases lay between the germline ends. This CDR3 has 14 residues. CDR1 is MNHNS, CDR2 SASEGT, per germline. The CDR3 spells CASSVKPTVNGYTF. The CDR3 nucleotides read TGTGCCAGCAGCGTTAAACCGACAGTAAATGGCTACACCTTC.

J is TRBJ1-2 and V is TRBV2; possibly TRBD1 for D (5 bases). There are 14 residues in the CDR3. The V and J ends lost 6 bases and 2 bases respectively, with 13 bases between them. The germline gives CDR1 SNHLY, CDR2 FYNNEI. The chain's CDR3 is CASRGDDRNYGYTF. The CDR3 nucleotides read TGTGCCAGCAGGGGCGATGACAGAAACTATGGCTACACCTTC.

The rearrangement joins TRBV5-1 to TRBJ2-5; no reliable D call. The CDR3 consists of 14 residues. The germline gives CDR1 SGHRS, CDR2 YFSETQ. Trimming stripped 0 bases from V and 2 bases from J, with 8 bases between. This chain's CDR3 is CASSLALLQETQYF. CDR3 sequence (DNA): TGCGCCAGCAGCTTGGCCCTGCTTCAAGAGACCCAGTACTTC.

This chain links TRBV5-1 with TRBJ2-1; 9 nucleotides agree with TRBD1. Unmatched junction bases numbered 7, after V lost 4 bases and J lost 5 bases. CDR3 length equals 15 residues. Germline CDR1 is SGHRS and CDR2 is YFSETQ. The CDR3 nucleotides read TGCGCCAGCAGCACGACAGGGGGGATCCACAATGAGCAGTTCTTC. It codes for CASSTTGGIHNEQFF.